These T cell receptor beta chains were read from a single sample in a study of somatic mutations in cytotoxic T cells in rheumatoid arthritis. Clones were read by immunoSEQ multiplex PCR, and TCRdb kept only the in-frame ones, dropping some. The repertoire consists of over 15,000 clones, with around 80% occurring once and the leading ten covering around 9.3%. The sequenced sample was CD8+ T cells sorted from blood. The receptor set was obtained from an adult with rheumatoid arthritis. CDR3s include the opening cysteine and the closing phenylalanine or tryptophan. The D gene is left open where the match is weak.

D: NA
V: TRBV11-3
J: TRBJ2-1
CDR3: CASALAVGNEQFF

D: NA
V: TRBV27
J: TRBJ1-2
CDR3: CASDTGPLYGYTF

D: NA
V: TRBV10-3
J: TRBJ1-1
CDR3: CAISEARVEVNTEAFF

D: NA
V: TRBV9
J: TRBJ1-2
CDR3: CASSAGGSWYGYTF

D: TRBD2
V: TRBV4-2
J: TRBJ2-1
CDR3: CASSQGRLGLEGNEQFF

D: NA
V: TRBV9
J: TRBJ2-7
CDR3: CASSVGGGPYEQYF

D: NA
V: TRBV6-6
J: TRBJ2-5
CDR3: CASETVYRETQYF

D: NA
V: TRBV5-8
J: TRBJ1-1
CDR3: CASSLVGTEAFF

D: NA
V: TRBV9
J: TRBJ2-2
CDR3: CASSVAGVGGELFF

D: TRBD1
V: TRBV6-5
J: TRBJ2-7
CDR3: CASSYSTTGAAYEQYF

D: NA
V: TRBV6-6
J: TRBJ2-1
CDR3: CASSYRLDNEQFF

D: NA
V: TRBV9
J: TRBJ2-3
CDR3: CASSAPSRGDTQYF

D: NA
V: TRBV6-5
J: TRBJ2-1
CDR3: CASSFGGASYNEQFF

D: NA
V: TRBV9
J: TRBJ1-5
CDR3: CASRRDSFSNQPQHF

D: NA
V: TRBV4-1
J: TRBJ1-5
CDR3: CASSPGPYQPQHF

D: NA
V: TRBV7-8
J: TRBJ2-5
CDR3: CASSLPLGQQETQYF

D: NA
V: TRBV5-1
J: TRBJ2-1
CDR3: CASSTRVLYNEQFF

D: NA
V: TRBV21-1
J: TRBJ1-2
CDR3: CASSKAAVLGGYTF

D: TRBD2
V: TRBV27
J: TRBJ2-6
CDR3: CASSLWGGDVGSGANVLTF

D: NA
V: TRBV6-5
J: TRBJ1-2
CDR3: CASSYEQRGYGYTF

D: NA
V: TRBV5-6
J: TRBJ2-5
CDR3: CASSLGTEETQYF

D: TRBD1
V: TRBV6-4
J: TRBJ1-6
CDR3: CASSEGQGNSPLHF

D: NA
V: TRBV5-1
J: TRBJ1-2
CDR3: CASNHRGDYGYTF

D: NA
V: TRBV7-9
J: TRBJ2-3
CDR3: CASSLAQGPTDTQYF

D: NA
V: TRBV5-4
J: TRBJ2-6
CDR3: CASSFKRESGANVLTF

D: TRBD1
V: TRBV6-5
J: TRBJ1-4
CDR3: CASSSRPGQGDEKLFF

D: NA
V: TRBV9
J: TRBJ1-1
CDR3: CASSVVRSPNTEAFF

D: TRBD1
V: TRBV29-1
J: TRBJ2-7
CDR3: CSVTGTEDGQYF

D: NA
V: TRBV28
J: TRBJ2-3
CDR3: CASSPGRGSSTDTQYF

D: NA
V: TRBV7-9
J: TRBJ1-1
CDR3: CASSLEAGRHTEAFF

D: NA
V: TRBV7-6
J: TRBJ2-5
CDR3: CASSPAVGGQETQYF

D: NA
V: TRBV15
J: TRBJ1-6
CDR3: CATSTPGESSYNSPLHF

D: NA
V: TRBV19
J: TRBJ1-5
CDR3: CAGGWRDQPQHF

D: TRBD2
V: TRBV6-1
J: TRBJ2-1
CDR3: CASEKRGGAQNEQFF

D: NA
V: TRBV9
J: TRBJ1-2
CDR3: CASRPPDSNYGYTF

D: NA
V: TRBV6-5
J: TRBJ1-1
CDR3: CASSLGGGTEAFF

D: NA
V: TRBV7-9
J: TRBJ2-7
CDR3: CASSLALGGGYEQYF

D: NA
V: TRBV9
J: TRBJ1-3
CDR3: CASSVDGQHRSGNTIYF

D: NA
V: TRBV4-2
J: TRBJ1-1
CDR3: CASSQRTATEAFF